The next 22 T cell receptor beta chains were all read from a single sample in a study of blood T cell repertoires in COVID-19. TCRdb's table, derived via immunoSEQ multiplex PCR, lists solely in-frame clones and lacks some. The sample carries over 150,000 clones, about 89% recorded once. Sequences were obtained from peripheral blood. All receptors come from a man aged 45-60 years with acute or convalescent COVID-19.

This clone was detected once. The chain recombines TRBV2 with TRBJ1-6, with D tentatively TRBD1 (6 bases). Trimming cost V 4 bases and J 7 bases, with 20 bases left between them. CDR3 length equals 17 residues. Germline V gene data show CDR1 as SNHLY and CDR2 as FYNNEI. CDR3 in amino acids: CASSASWGPATNSPLHF. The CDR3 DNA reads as TGTGCCAGCAGTGCTTCCTGGGGGCCAGCGACCAATTCACCCCTCCACTTT. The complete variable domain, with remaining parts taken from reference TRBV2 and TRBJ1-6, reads EPEVTQTPSHQVTQMGQEVILRCVPISNHLYFYWYRQILGQKVEFLVSFYNNEISEKSEIFDDQFSVERPDGSNFTLKIRSTKLEDSAMYFCASSASWGPATNSPLHFGNGTRLTVT.

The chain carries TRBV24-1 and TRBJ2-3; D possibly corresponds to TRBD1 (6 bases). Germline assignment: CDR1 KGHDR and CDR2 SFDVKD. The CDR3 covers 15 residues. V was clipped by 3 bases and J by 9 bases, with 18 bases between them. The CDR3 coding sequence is TGTGCCACCAGTGATCTAGAGGACAGATTCGGCACGCAGTATTTT. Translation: CATSDLEDRFGTQYF.

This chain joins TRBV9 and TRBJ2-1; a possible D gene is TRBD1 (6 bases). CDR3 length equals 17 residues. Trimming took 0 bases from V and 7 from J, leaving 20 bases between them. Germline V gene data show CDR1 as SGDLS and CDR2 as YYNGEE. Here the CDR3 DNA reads TGTGCCAGCAGCGTAGGTATGGGGGCAGGGCTTTGGAATGAGCAGTTCTTC. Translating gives CASSVGMGAGLWNEQFF.

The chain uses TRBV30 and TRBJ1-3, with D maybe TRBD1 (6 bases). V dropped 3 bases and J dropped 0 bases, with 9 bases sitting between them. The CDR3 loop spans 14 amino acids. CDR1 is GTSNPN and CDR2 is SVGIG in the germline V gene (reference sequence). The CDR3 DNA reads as TGTGCCTGGAGACCGGGACACTCTGGAAACACCATATATTTT. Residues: CAWRPGHSGNTIYF. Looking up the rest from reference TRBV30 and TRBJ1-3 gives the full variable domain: SQTIHQWPATLVQPVGSPLSLECTVEGTSNPNLYWYRQAAGRGLQLLFYSVGIGQISSEVPQNLSASRPQDRQFILSSKKLLLSDSGFYLCAWRPGHSGNTIYFGEGSWLTVV.

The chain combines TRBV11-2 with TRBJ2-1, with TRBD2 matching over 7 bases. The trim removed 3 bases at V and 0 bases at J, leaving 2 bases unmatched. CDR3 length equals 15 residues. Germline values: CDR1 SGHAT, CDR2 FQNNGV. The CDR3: CASSLAGASYNEQFF. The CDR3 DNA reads TGTGCCAGCAGCTTGGCGGGAGCCTCCTACAATGAGCAGTTCTTC.

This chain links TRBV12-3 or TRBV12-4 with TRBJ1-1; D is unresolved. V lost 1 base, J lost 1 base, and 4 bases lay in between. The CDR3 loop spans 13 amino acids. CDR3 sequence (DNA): TGTGCCAGCAGTTTAGGCGCGAACACTGAAGCTTTCTTT. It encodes CASSLGANTEAFF.

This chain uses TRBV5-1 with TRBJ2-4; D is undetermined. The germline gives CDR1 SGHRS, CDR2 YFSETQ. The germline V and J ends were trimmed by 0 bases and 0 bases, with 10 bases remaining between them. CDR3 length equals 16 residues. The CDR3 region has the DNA TGCGCCAGCAGCTTGGCCTATGGTGGAGCCAAAAACATTCAGTACTTC. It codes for CASSLAYGGAKNIQYF.

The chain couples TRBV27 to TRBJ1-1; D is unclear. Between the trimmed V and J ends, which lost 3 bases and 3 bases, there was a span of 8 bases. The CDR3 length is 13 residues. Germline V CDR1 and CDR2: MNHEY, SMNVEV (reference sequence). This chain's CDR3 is CASSFRVDTEAFF. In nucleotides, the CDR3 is TGTGCCAGCAGTTTTCGGGTGGACACTGAAGCTTTCTTT.

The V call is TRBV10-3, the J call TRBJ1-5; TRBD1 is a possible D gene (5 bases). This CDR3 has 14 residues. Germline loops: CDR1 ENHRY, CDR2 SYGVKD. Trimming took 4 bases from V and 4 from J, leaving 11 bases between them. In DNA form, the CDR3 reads TGTGCCATCAGTGGAGGCAGGGATAATCAGCCCCAGCATTTT. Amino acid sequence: CAISGGRDNQPQHF.

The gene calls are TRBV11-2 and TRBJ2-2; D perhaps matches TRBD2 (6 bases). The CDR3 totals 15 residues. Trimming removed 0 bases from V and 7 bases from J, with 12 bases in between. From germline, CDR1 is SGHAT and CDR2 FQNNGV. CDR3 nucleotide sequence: TGTGCCAGCAGCTTAGATCCGGGCGGGGTCGGGGAGCTGTTTTTT. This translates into CASSLDPGGVGELFF.

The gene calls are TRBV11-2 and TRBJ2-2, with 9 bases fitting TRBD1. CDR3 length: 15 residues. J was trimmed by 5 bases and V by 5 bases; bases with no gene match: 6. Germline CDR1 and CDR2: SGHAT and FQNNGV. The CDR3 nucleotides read TGTGCCAGCAGCCCAGGGACAGGGAGGACCGGGGAGCTGTTTTTT. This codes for CASSPGTGRTGELFF.

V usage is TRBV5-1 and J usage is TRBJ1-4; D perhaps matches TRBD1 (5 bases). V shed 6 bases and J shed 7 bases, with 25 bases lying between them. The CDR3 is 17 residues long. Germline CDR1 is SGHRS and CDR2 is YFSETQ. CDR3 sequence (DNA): TGCGCCAGCACCCTAAATCCGATCAGGGACTTGGGTGAAAAACTGTTTTTT. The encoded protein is CASTLNPIRDLGEKLFF.

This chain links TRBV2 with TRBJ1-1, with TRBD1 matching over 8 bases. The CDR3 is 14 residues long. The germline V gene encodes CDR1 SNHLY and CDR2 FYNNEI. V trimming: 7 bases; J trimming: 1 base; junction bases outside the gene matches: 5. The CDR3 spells CASNRGRGNTEAFF. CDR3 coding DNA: TGTGCCAGCAACAGGGGGAGGGGGAACACTGAAGCTTTCTTT. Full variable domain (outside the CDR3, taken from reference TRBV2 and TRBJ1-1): EPEVTQTPSHQVTQMGQEVILRCVPISNHLYFYWYRQILGQKVEFLVSFYNNEISEKSEIFDDQFSVERPDGSNFTLKIRSTKLEDSAMYFCASNRGRGNTEAFFGQGTRLTVV.

The CDR3 nucleotides are TGTGCCTGGAGGAAGGGACAGGGAATCGATGAGCAGTTCTTC. Translated: CAWRKGQGIDEQFF. The chain is built from TRBV30 and TRBJ2-1; 9 bases are a match to TRBD1. CDR3 length: 14 amino acids. Germline V gene sequence: CDR1 GTSNPN, CDR2 SVGIG (reference sequence). V trimming: 3 bases; J trimming: 8 bases; junction bases outside the gene matches: 8.

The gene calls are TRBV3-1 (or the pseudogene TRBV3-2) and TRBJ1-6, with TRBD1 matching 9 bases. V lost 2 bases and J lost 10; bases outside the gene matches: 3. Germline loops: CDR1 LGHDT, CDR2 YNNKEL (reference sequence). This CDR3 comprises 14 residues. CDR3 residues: CASSQRTGESPLHF. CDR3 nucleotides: TGTGCCAGCAGCCAACGGACAGGGGAATCACCCCTCCACTTT.

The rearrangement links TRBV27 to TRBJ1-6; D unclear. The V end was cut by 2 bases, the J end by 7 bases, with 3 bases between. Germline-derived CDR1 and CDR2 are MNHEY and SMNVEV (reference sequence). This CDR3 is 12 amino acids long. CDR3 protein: CASSLGNSPLHF. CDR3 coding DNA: TGTGCCAGCAGTTTAGGCAATTCACCCCTCCACTTT.

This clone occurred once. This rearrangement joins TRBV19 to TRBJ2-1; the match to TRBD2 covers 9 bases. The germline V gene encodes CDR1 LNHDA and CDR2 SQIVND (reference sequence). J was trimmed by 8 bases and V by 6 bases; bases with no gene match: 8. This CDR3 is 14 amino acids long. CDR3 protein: CASRSAGGHDEQFF. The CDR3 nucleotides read TGTGCCAGTAGGTCAGCGGGGGGCCACGATGAGCAGTTCTTC.

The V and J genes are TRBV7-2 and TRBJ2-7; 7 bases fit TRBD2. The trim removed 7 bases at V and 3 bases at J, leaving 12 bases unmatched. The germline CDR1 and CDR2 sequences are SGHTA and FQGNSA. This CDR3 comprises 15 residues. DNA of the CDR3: TGTGCCAGCACCGAATCACTAGCGACCAACTACGAGCAGTACTTC. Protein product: CASTESLATNYEQYF.

Written as DNA, the CDR3 is TGTGCCAGCAGGTGGACAGGCGGTACTGAAGCTTTCTTT. Encoded protein: CASRWTGGTEAFF. V and J are TRBV7-2 and TRBJ1-1; TRBD1 aligns across 7 bases. The CDR3 runs 13 residues. In germline, CDR1 is SGHTA, CDR2 FQGNSA. V lost 6 bases, J lost 5 bases, and 6 bases stayed unmatched.

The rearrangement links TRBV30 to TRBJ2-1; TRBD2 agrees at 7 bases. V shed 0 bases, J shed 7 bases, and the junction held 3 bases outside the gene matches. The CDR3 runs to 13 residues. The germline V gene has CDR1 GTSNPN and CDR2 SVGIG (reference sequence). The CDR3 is CAWSVRGWNEQFF. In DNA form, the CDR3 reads TGTGCCTGGAGTGTGCGGGGGTGGAATGAGCAGTTCTTC.

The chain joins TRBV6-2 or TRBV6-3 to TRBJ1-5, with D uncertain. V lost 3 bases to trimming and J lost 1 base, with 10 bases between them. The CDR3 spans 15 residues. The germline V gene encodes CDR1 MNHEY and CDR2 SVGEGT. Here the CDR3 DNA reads TGTGCCAGCAGTTATCAGACAACCAGCAATCAGCCCCAGCATTTT. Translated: CASSYQTTSNQPQHF.

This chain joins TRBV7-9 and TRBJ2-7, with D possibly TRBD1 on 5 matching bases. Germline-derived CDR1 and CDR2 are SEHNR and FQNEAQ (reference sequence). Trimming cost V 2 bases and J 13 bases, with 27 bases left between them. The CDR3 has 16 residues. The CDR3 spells CASSLPPSVGRALLYF. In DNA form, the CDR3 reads TGTGCCAGCAGCTTACCCCCTTCGGTTGGCAGGGCACTCCTCTACTTC.